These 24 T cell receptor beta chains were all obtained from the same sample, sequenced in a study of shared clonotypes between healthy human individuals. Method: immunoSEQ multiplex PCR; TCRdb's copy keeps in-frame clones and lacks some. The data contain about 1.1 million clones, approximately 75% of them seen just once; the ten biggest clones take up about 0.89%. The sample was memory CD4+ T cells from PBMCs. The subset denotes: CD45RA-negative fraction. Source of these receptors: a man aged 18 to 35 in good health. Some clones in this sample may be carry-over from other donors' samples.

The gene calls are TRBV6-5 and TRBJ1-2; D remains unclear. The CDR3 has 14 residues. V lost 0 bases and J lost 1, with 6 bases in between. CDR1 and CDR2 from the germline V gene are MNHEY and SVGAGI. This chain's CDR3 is CASSYSPDNYGYTF. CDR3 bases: TGTGCCAGCAGTTACTCGCCCGATAACTATGGCTACACCTTC.

This CDR3 is CASRPRTGANTQYF. The CDR3 DNA reads TGCGCCAGCAGGCCTCGGACAGGTGCAAATACGCAGTATTTT. V is TRBV5-1 and J is TRBJ2-3, with 7 positions matching TRBD1. Germline values: CDR1 SGHRS, CDR2 YFSETQ. The CDR3 has 14 residues. With 5 bases clipped from V and 7 bases from J, the junction kept 10 bases outside the gene matches.

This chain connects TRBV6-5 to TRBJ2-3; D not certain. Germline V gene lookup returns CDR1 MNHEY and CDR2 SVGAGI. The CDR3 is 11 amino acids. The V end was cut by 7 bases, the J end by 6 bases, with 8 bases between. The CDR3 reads CASKIGDTQYF. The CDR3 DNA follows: TGTGCCAGCAAAATTGGGGATACGCAGTATTTT.

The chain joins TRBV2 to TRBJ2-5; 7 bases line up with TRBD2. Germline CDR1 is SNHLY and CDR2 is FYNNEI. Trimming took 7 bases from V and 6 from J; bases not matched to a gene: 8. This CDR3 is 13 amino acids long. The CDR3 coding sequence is TGTGCCAGCAACGCGGGAGAGGGACAGACCCAGTACTTC. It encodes CASNAGEGQTQYF.

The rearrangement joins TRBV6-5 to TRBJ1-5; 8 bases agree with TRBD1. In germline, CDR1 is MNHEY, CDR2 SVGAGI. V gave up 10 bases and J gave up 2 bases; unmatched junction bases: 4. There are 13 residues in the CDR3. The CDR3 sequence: CATRGQGNQPQHF. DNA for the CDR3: TGTGCCACCAGGGGGCAGGGCAATCAGCCCCAGCATTTT.

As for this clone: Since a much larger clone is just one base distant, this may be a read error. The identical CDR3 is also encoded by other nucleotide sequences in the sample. The CDR3 sequence is CASKRTEAFF. The CDR3 nucleotides read TGTGCCAGCAAAAGAACTGAAGCTTTCTTT. The rearrangement links TRBV28 to TRBJ1-1; no clear D gene. Germline CDR1 and CDR2: MDHEN and SYDVKM. V shed 7 bases and J shed 5 bases, with 5 bases lying between them. The CDR3 is made up of 10 amino acids.

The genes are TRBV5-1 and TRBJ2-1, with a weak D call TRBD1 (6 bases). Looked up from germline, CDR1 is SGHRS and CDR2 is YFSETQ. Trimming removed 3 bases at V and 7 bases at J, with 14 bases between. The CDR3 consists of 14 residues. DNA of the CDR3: TGCGCCAGCAGCTCTGTGAAGGGGGAGAATGAGCAGTTCTTC. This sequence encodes CASSSVKGENEQFF.

This CDR3 is CASSYRLGETQYF. DNA of the CDR3: TGTGCCAGCAGTTACCGTCTGGGAGAGACCCAGTACTTC. The chain has TRBV6-6 and TRBJ2-5; D is undetermined. V lost 2 bases and J 4 bases, leaving 8 bases between the germline ends. This CDR3 contains 13 residues. Germline CDR1 and CDR2: MNHNY and SVGAGI (reference sequence).

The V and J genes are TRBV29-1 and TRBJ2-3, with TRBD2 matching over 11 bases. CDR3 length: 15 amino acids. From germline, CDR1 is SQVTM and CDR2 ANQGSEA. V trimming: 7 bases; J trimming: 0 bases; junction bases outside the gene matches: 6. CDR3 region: CSASGTSGSTDTQYF. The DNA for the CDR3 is TGCAGCGCCTCCGGGACTAGCGGCAGCACAGATACGCAGTATTTT.

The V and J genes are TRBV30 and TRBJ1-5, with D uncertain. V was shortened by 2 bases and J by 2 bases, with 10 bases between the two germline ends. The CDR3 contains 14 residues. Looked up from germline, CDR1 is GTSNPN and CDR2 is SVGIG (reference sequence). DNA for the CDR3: TGTGCCTGGAGTAAGGCCAAGGGCAATCAGCCCCAGCATTTT. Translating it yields CAWSKAKGNQPQHF.

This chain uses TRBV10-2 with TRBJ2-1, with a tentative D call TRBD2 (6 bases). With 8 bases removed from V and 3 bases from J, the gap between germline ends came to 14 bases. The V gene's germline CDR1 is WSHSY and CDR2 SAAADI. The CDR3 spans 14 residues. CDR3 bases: TGCGCCAGCTCTGGAGGGAAGAGCTACAATGAGCAGTTCTTC. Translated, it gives CASSGGKSYNEQFF.

CDR3 bases: TGTGCCATCAGCGAACAGGGGGCTCCGAGTGGAAACACCATATATTTT. This encodes CAISEQGAPSGNTIYF. The chain links TRBV10-3 to TRBJ1-3; TRBD1 matches 9 bases. The CDR3 is made up of 16 amino acids. The V gene's germline CDR1 is ENHRY and CDR2 SYGVKD. V trimming: 6 bases; J trimming: 3 bases; junction bases outside the gene matches: 9.

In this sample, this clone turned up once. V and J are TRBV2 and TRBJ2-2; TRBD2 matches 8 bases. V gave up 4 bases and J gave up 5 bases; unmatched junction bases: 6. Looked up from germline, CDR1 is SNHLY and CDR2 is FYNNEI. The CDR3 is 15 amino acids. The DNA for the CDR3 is TGTGCCAGCAGTGGAGGTCGGGAGGGTACCGGGGAGCTGTTTTTT. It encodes CASSGGREGTGELFF.

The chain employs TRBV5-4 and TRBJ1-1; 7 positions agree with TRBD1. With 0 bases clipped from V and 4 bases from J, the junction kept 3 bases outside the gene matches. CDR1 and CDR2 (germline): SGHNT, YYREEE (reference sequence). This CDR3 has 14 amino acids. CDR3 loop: CASSLGAGGTEAFF. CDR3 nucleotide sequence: TGTGCCAGCAGCTTGGGGGCAGGGGGCACTGAAGCTTTCTTT.

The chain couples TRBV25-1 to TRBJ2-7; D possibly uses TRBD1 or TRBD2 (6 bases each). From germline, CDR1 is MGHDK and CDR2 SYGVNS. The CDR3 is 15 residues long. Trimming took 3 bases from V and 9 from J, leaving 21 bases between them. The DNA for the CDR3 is TGTGCCAGCAGTGATGGGACATCGGTCGGAGGGGTGCAGTACTTC. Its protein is CASSDGTSVGGVQYF.

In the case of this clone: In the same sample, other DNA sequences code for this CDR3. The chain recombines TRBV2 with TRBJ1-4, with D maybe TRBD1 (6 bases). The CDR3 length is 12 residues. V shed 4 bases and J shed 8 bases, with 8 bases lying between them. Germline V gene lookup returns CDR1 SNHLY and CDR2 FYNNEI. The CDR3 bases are TGTGCCAGCAGTGGGCAGGGGGAAAAACTGTTTTTT. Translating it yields CASSGQGEKLFF.

CDR3 region: CASSQSPGTGNEKLFF. CDR3 in DNA: TGCGCCAGCAGTCAAAGCCCCGGGACAGGTAATGAAAAACTGTTTTTT. This chain joins TRBV23-1 and TRBJ1-4, with TRBD1 matching 8 bases. TRBV23-1 has ORF status, its function being uncertain. The junction had 6 bases not matched to a gene; V was cut back by 2 bases and J by 4 bases. This CDR3 is 16 amino acids long.

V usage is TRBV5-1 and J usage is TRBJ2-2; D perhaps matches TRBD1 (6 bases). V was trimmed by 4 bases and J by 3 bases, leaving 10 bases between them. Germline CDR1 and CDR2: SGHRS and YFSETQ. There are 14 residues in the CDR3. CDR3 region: CASSIRTDTGELFF. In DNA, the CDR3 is TGCGCCAGCAGCATAAGGACAGACACCGGGGAGCTGTTTTTT.

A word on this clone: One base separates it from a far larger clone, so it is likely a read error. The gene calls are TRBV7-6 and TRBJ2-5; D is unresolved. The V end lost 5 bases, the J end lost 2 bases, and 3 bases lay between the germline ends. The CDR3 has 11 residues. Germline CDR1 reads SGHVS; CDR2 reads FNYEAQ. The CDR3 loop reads CASSAQETQYF. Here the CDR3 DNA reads TGTGCCAGCAGCGCACAAGAGACCCAGTACTTC.

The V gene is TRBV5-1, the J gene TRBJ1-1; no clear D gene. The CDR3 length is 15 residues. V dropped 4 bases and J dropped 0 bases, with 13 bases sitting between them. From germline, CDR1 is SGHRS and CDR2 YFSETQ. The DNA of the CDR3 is TGCGCCAGCAGCCAGGCCGTAAATATGAACACTGAAGCTTTCTTT. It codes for CASSQAVNMNTEAFF. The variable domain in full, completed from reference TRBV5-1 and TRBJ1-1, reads KAGVTQTPRYLIKTRGQQVTLSCSPISGHRSVSWYQQTPGQGLQFLFEYFSETQRNKGNFPGRFSGRQFSNSRSEMNVSTLELGDSALYLCASSQAVNMNTEAFFGQGTRLTVV.

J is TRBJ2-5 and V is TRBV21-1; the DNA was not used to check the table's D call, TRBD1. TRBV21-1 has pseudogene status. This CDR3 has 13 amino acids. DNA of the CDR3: TGTGCCAGCAGCCGGGACAGGGGAGAGACCCAGTACTTC. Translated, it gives CASSRDRGETQYF.

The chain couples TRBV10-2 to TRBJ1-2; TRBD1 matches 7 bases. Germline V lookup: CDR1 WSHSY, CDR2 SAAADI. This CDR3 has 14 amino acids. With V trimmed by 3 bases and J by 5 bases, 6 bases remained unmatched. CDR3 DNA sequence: TGCGCCAGCAGTGACCAGACAGGGCCATATGGCTACACCTTC. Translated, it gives CASSDQTGPYGYTF.

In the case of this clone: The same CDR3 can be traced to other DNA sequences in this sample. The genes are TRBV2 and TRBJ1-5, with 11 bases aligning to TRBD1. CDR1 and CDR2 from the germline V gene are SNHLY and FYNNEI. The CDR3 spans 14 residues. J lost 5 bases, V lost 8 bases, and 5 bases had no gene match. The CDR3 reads CASSGTGGYQPQHF. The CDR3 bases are TGTGCCAGCTCAGGGACAGGGGGTTATCAGCCCCAGCATTTT.

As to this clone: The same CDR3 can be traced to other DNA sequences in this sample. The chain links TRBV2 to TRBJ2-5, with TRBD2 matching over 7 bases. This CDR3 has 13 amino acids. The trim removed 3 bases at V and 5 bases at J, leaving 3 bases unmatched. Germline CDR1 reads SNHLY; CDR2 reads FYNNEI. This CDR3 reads CASSDVAGETQYF. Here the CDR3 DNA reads TGTGCCAGCAGTGACGTAGCGGGCGAGACCCAGTACTTC.